Sequencing of this T cell receptor beta chain was carried out in a study of blood T cell repertoires in COVID-19. Study summary: In each case, the material was cDNA or gDNA derived from T cells, B-cell-depleted T cells, or PBMCs.

As originally analysed: Reference gene primer amplification gave nucleated cell count estimates. Assay used: immunoSEQ multiplex PCR; TCRdb lists only in-frame clones, some missing. From that table come the V and J calls and clone size; the DNA was used to work out D and trimming. The sample has around 230,000 clones, about 79% seen once. The source is a woman aged 80 or over with acute or convalescent COVID-19. What was sequenced was peripheral blood.

This chain's CDR3 is CSVDGTGLYNEQFF. The CDR3 bases are TGCAGCGTAGACGGGACAGGGCTCTACAATGAGCAGTTCTTC. The chain joins TRBV29-1 to TRBJ2-1; TRBD1 matches 9 bases. CDR1 SQVTM and CDR2 ANQGSEA come from the germline V gene. The CDR3 loop spans 14 amino acids. The V gene end was trimmed by 6 bases and the J gene end by 3 bases; junction bases not matched to a gene: 6.